The source of this TCR beta chain is a study of OX40 agonist ivuxolimab in advanced cancers. Trimming took off 0 bases at V and 9 bases at J, with 13 bases between the two ends. The V gene's germline CDR1 is SGHRS and CDR2 YFSETQ. This CDR3 region has 13 residues. Profiling relied on immunoSEQ multiplex PCR, and the TCRdb table lists in-frame clones only, not all of them. This table has about 84,000 clones, around 85% appearing once. Sequences were derived from CD4+ or CD8+ T cells sorted from blood, sampled in a trial of the OX40 agonist ivuxolimab. The receptor was isolated from an adult with an advanced solid tumor such as melanoma, head and neck, liver or kidney cancer. The chain employs TRBV5-1 and TRBJ2-7; a weak D match, TRBD1 (6 bases). CDR3 sequence reads: CASSLGGQTAQYV. The CDR3, as DNA: TGCGCCAGCAGCTTGGGGGGGCAAACGGCGCAGTACGTC.